This is a list of T cell receptor beta chains from one sample in a study of somatic mutations in cytotoxic T cells in rheumatoid arthritis. Profiled with immunoSEQ multiplex PCR; TCRdb holds only in-frame clones, not every one. The table includes some 20,000 clones, over 80% detected once. The sample taken for sequencing was CD8+ T cells sorted from blood. Every receptor here comes from an adult with rheumatoid arthritis. CDR3s include the opening cysteine and the closing phenylalanine or tryptophan. A D gene is named only where the DNA matches it firmly.

j_gene	d_gene	v_gene	CDR3aa	CDR3nt
TRBJ2-7	-	TRBV27	CATRDGGWAEQYF	TGTGCCACCCGAGACGGTGGATGGGCCGAGCAGTACTTC
TRBJ2-3	-	TRBV4-1	CASSQVLGQVTDTQYF	TGCGCCAGCAGCCAAGTACTAGGACAAGTCACAGATACGCAGTATTTT
TRBJ1-2	TRBD1	TRBV5-6	CASSLEGRGFHGYTF	TGTGCCAGCAGCTTGGAGGGCAGGGGGTTCCATGGCTACACCTTC
TRBJ1-1	-	TRBV29-1	CSVGAGMNTEAFF	TGCAGCGTTGGAGCCGGCATGAACACTGAAGCTTTCTTT
TRBJ1-6	-	TRBV27	CASSMIRDLHNSPLHF	TGTGCCAGCTCAATGATCCGGGATCTTCATAATTCACCCCTCCACTTT
TRBJ2-7	-	TRBV29-1	CSVYWAGRTYEQYF	TGCAGCGTTTATTGGGCGGGGCGTACCTACGAGCAGTACTTC
TRBJ2-7	-	TRBV6-6	CASSLLGVYEQYF	TGTGCCAGCAGTTTGTTGGGGGTCTACGAGCAGTACTTC
TRBJ1-1	-	TRBV6-5	CASSYSFQVKEAFF	TGTGCCAGCAGTTACTCGTTCCAGGTAAAAGAAGCTTTCTTT
TRBJ1-1	-	TRBV11-3	CASSTRGVGRNTEAFF	TGTGCCAGCAGCACACGGGGGGTGGGAAGGAACACTGAAGCTTTCTTT
TRBJ2-3	TRBD2	TRBV11-2	CASSLRREGTDTQYF	TGTGCCAGCAGCTTGCGGCGGGAGGGCACAGATACGCAGTATTTT
TRBJ2-2	-	TRBV28	CASKGTQTGKAGELFF	TGTGCCAGCAAAGGTACCCAAACAGGGAAGGCCGGGGAGCTGTTTTTT
TRBJ2-2	-	TRBV7-9	CASSLAGGYTGELFF	TGTGCCAGCAGCTTAGCGGGAGGTTACACCGGGGAGCTGTTTTTT
TRBJ1-1	-	TRBV5-8	CASSYEAFF	TGTGCCAGCAGCTATGAAGCTTTCTTT
TRBJ2-5	-	TRBV15	CATSRDRGGGLQGETQYF	TGTGCCACCAGCAGAGATAGAGGCGGGGGACTCCAGGGGGAGACCCAGTACTTC
TRBJ2-2	-	TRBV13	CASSLTGTGELFF	TGTGCCAGCAGTCTAACAGGGACCGGGGAGCTGTTTTTT
TRBJ2-1	-	TRBV7-9	CASSFPLTGKSYNEQFF	TGTGCCAGCAGCTTCCCCCTAACAGGGAAGTCCTACAATGAGCAGTTCTTC
TRBJ2-5	TRBD2	TRBV5-1	CASSLAGLAGRYQETQYF	TGCGCCAGCAGCTTGGCGGGACTAGCGGGACGGTACCAAGAGACCCAGTACTTC
TRBJ2-3	-	TRBV4-1	CASSQELATDTQYF	TGCGCCAGCAGCCAAGAGCTAGCAACAGATACGCAGTATTTT
TRBJ2-7	TRBD1	TRBV19	CASSTYEPGQGAWEQYF	TGTGCCAGTAGTACCTACGAACCGGGACAGGGGGCATGGGAGCAGTACTTC
TRBJ2-2	-	TRBV6-5	CASSYSMWVAGELFF	TGTGCCAGCAGTTACTCGATGTGGGTTGCCGGGGAGCTGTTTTTT
TRBJ2-1	TRBD2	TRBV7-6	CASSLVVGSSGRHEQFF	TGTGCCAGCAGCTTAGTAGTTGGGAGTAGCGGGAGACACGAGCAGTTCTTC
TRBJ2-7	TRBD2	TRBV25-1	CASSARLAGAEQYF	TGTGCCAGCAGTGCACGACTAGCGGGAGCCGAGCAGTACTTC
TRBJ1-6	-	TRBV28	CASSLSWTDSSYNSPLHF	TGTGCCAGCAGTTTATCCTGGACCGATAGCTCCTATAATTCACCCCTCCACTTT
TRBJ1-4	TRBD1	TRBV13	CASSNRTGREEKLFF	TGTGCCAGCAGCAACCGGACAGGGCGGGAAGAAAAACTGTTTTTT
TRBJ1-3	-	TRBV7-9	CASSLARLQVSRLNTIYF	TGTGCCAGCAGCTTAGCTAGGTTACAGGTGTCAAGGCTGAACACCATATATTTT